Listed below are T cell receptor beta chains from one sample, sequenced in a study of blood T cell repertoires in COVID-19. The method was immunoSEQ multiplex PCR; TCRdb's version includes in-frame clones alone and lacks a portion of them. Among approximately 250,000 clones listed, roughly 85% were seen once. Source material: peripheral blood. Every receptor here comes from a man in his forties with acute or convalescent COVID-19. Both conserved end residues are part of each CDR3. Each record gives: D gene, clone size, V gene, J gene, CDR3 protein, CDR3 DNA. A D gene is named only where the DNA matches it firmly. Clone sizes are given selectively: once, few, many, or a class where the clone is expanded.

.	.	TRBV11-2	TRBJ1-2	CAYGRLPGGYTF	TGTGCCTACGGTCGTCTCCCGGGGGGCTACACCTTC
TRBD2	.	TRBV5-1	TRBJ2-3	CASISVPLAGGRTDTQYF	TGCGCCAGCATTTCTGTGCCCCTAGCGGGGGGACGCACAGATACGCAGTATTTT
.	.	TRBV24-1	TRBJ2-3	CATSDPAGAGADTQYF	TGTGCCACCAGTGATCCGGCGGGGGCCGGCGCAGATACGCAGTATTTT
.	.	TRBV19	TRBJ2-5	CASRGDRYQETQYF	TGTGCCAGTAGGGGCGACAGGTACCAAGAGACCCAGTACTTC
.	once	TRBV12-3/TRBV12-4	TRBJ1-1	CASSLGYSTEAFF	TGTGCCAGCAGTTTAGGGTATAGCACTGAAGCTTTCTTT
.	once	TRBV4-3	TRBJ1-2	CASSQDRQFHYGYTF	TGCGCCAGCAGCCAAGACCGACAGTTCCACTATGGCTACACCTTC
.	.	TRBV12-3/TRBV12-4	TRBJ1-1	CASSTSHTEAFF	TGTGCCAGCAGTACAAGTCACACTGAAGCTTTCTTT
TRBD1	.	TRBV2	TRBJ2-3	CASSEQGVGDTQYF	TGTGCCAGCAGTGAGCAGGGGGTCGGAGATACGCAGTATTTT
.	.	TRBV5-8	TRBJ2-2	CASSLAVMNTGELFF	TGTGCCAGCAGCTTGGCAGTAATGAACACCGGGGAGCTGTTTTTT
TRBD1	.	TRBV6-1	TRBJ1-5	CASSESGTVTQHF	TGTGCCAGCAGTGAATCGGGGACAGTTACCCAGCATTTT
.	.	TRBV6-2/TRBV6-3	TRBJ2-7	CASSYGTDRQYF	TGTGCCAGCAGTTACGGGACGGACAGGCAGTACTTC
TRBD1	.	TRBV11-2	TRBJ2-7	CASSLSWTGHYEQYF	TGTGCCAGCAGCTTATCCTGGACAGGGCATTACGAGCAGTACTTC
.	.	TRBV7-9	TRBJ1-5	CASSPAGGGSNQPQHF	TGTGCCAGCAGCCCGGCGGGAGGGGGTAGCAATCAGCCCCAGCATTTT
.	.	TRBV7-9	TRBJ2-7	CASSSGGHEQYF	TGTGCCAGCAGCTCGGGGGGCCACGAGCAGTACTTC
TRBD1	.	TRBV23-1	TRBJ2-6	CASSPPIGQGKDQTLISGANVLTF	TGCGCCAGCAGTCCTCCCATTGGACAGGGGAAGGATCAAACCCTTATCTCTGGGGCCAACGTCCTGACTTTC
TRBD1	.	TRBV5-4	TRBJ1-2	CASSSGTGLVYGYTF	TGTGCCAGCAGCTCGGGGACAGGGCTCGTCTATGGCTACACCTTC
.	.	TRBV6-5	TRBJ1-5	CATGGPNQPQHF	TGTGCCACCGGAGGACCTAATCAGCCCCAGCATTTT
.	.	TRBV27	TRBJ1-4	CASSPRTAPTNEKLFF	TGTGCCAGCAGTCCGCGGACAGCTCCAACTAATGAAAAACTGTTTTTT
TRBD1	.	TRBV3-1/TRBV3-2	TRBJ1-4	CASSQRDRGLVEKLFF	TGTGCCAGCAGCCAACGGGACAGGGGGTTAGTTGAAAAACTGTTTTTT
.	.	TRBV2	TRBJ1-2	CASSWTAYGYTF	TGTGCCAGCAGTTGGACAGCCTATGGCTACACCTTC
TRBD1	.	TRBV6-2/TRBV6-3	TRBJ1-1	CASSRTGPNTEAFF	TGTGCCAGCAGTCGGACAGGGCCGAACACTGAAGCTTTCTTT
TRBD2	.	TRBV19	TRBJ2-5	CASSPGVAGDQETQYF	TGTGCCAGTAGTCCCGGGGTAGCGGGGGACCAAGAGACCCAGTACTTC
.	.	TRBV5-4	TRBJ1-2	CASTQQGTGGYTF	TGTGCCAGCACTCAGCAGGGGACGGGTGGCTACACCTTC
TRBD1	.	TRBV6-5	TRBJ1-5	CASGTGQGNYQPQHF	TGTGCCAGCGGAACAGGACAGGGCAACTATCAGCCCCAGCATTTT
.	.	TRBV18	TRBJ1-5	CASSPDRNQPQHF	TGTGCCAGCTCACCGGACAGAAATCAGCCCCAGCATTTT
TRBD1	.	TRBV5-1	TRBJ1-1	CASSAGTATINTEAFF	TGCGCCAGCAGCGCCGGGACAGCAACAATAAACACTGAAGCTTTCTTT
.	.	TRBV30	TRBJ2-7	CAWSVEYEQYF	TGTGCCTGGAGTGTAGAGTACGAGCAGTACTTC
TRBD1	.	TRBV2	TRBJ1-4	CASSVAGQGVRKLFF	TGTGCCAGCAGTGTTGCGGGACAGGGCGTACGAAAACTGTTTTTT
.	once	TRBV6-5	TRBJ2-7	CASSLQGYSYEQYF	TGTGCCAGCAGTTTACAGGGTTACTCCTACGAGCAGTACTTC
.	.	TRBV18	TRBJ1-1	CASSGGAVTEAFF	TGTGCCAGCTCAGGGGGCGCCGTCACTGAAGCTTTCTTT
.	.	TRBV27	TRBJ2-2	CASSWTSDGELFF	TGTGCCAGCAGTTGGACTTCGGACGGGGAGCTGTTTTTT
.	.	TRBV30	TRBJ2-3	CAFAGGNTDTQYF	TGTGCCTTTGCAGGGGGGAACACAGATACGCAGTATTTT
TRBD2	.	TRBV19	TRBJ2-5	CASSTFQRGGEETQYF	TGTGCCAGTAGTACCTTCCAGCGGGGGGGTGAGGAGACCCAGTACTTC
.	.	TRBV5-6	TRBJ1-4	CASSFNQGGNEKLFF	TGTGCCAGCAGCTTTAACCAGGGTGGTAATGAAAAACTGTTTTTT
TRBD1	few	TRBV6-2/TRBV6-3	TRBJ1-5	CASSYRTGSDDGNQPQHF	TGTGCCAGCAGTTACCGGACAGGGTCGGATGACGGCAATCAGCCCCAGCATTTT
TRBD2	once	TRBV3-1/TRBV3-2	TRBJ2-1	CASSHPTSGGHAEQFF	TGTGCCAGCAGCCATCCGACTAGCGGGGGACATGCAGAGCAGTTCTTC
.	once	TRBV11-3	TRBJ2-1	CASSLGTQIYNEQFF	TGTGCCAGCAGCCTCGGGACTCAGATCTACAATGAGCAGTTCTTC
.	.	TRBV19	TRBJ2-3	CASSIGGTDTQYF	TGTGCCAGTAGTATCGGGGGTACAGATACGCAGTATTTT
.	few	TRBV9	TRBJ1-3	CASSVAQAGNTIYF	TGTGCCAGCAGCGTAGCCCAGGCTGGAAACACCATATATTTT
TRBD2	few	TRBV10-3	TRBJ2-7	CAISETGTSAYEQYF	TGTGCCATCAGTGAGACCGGGACTAGCGCCTACGAGCAGTACTTC
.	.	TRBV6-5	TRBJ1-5	CASSSRPDQPQHF	TGTGCCAGCAGCTCCCGCCCGGATCAGCCCCAGCATTTT
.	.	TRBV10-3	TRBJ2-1	CAISELGGWNEQFF	TGTGCCATCAGTGAACTCGGGGGATGGAATGAGCAGTTCTTC
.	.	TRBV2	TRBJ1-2	CASSVERGRSNYGYTF	TGTGCCAGCAGTGTGGAGCGAGGAAGGTCTAACTATGGCTACACCTTC
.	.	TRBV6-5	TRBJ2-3	CASNLAQAGDTQYF	TGTGCCAGCAACCTTGCCCAAGCGGGAGATACGCAGTATTTT
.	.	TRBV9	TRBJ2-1	CASSPRLAYSYNEQFF	TGTGCCAGCAGCCCCCGTCTAGCGTACTCCTACAATGAGCAGTTCTTC
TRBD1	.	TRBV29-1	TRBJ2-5	CSVERQGTQYF	TGCAGCGTTGAGAGACAGGGGACCCAGTACTTC
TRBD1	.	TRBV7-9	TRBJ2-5	CASGSSGGAETQYF	TGTGCCAGCGGATCATCAGGGGGCGCGGAGACCCAGTACTTC
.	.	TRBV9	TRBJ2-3	CASSAQGWTDTQYF	TGTGCCAGCAGCGCACAGGGTTGGACAGATACGCAGTATTTT
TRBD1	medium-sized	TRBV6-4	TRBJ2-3	CASSATGASDTQYF	TGTGCCAGCAGTGCGACAGGGGCCTCCGATACGCAGTATTTT
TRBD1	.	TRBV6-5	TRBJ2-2	CASRSGTGVGELFF	TGTGCCAGCAGATCCGGGACAGGGGTAGGGGAGCTGTTTTTT